What follows are 10 T cell receptor beta chains derived from one specimen sequenced in a study of T cell changes during pregnancy in multiple sclerosis (dated by TCRdb to about 2019). The method behind the library was the immunoSEQ multiplex PCR assay. TCRdb holds this immuneACCESS table with in-frame rearrangements only. Some clones are missing; in checked studies, unresolved V genes explain under half, and the rest has no known cause. The sample includes about 46,000 clones, with around 90% observed a single time. About 2.6% of the sample belongs to the ten largest clones. Sequencing was performed on CD8+ T cells from peripheral blood mononuclear cells, taken in the second trimester of pregnancy. Source of these receptors: a female donor with multiple sclerosis, enrolled in a pregnancy study.

Remarks on this clone: Germline is not matched at one junction end, which may reflect a read error. The chain combines TRBV11-2 with TRBJ2-7, with D perhaps matching TRBD1 (5 bases). This CDR3 contains 15 residues. The germline gives CDR1 SGHAT, CDR2 FQNNGV. The CDR3 sequence: CASTLQVSISYEQYF. DNA of the CDR3: TGTGCCAGCACCTTACAGGTATCCATCTCCTACGAGCAGTACTTC. Using reference TRBV11-2 and TRBJ2-7 for the parts outside the CDR3, the full variable domain is EAGVAQSPRYKIIEKRQSVAFWCNPISGHATLYWYQQILGQGPKLLIQFQNNGVVDDSQLPKDRFSAERLKGVDSTLKIQPAKLEDSAVYLCASTLQVSISYEQYFGPGTRLTVT.

DNA for the CDR3: TGTGCCAGCAGGCCAAGACAGGGTCTGGGGGGCTACACCTTC. This encodes CASRPRQGLGGYTF. This chain joins TRBV14 and TRBJ1-2; 7 nucleotides match TRBD1. The junction had 12 bases not matched to a gene; V was cut back by 6 bases and J by 8 bases. CDR3 length equals 14 residues. Germline CDR1 SGHDN, CDR2 FVKESK.

This clone was seen once. CDR3 sequence reads: CASREQGYGYTF. CDR3 nucleotides: TGTGCCAGCAGAGAGCAGGGGTATGGCTACACCTTC. The chain recombines TRBV9 with TRBJ1-2; D perhaps matches TRBD1 (6 bases). The germline V gene encodes CDR1 SGDLS and CDR2 YYNGEE. V gave up 5 bases and J gave up 5 bases, with 10 bases separating them. The CDR3 totals 12 residues.

This chain uses TRBV29-1 with TRBJ2-7, with D uncertain. This CDR3 spans 12 amino acids. V lost 3 bases to trimming and J lost 7 bases, with 13 bases between them. The V gene's germline CDR1 is SQVTM and CDR2 ANQGSEA. The CDR3 region has the DNA TGCAGCGTTGACCCGGGTTTATGTGAGCAGTACTTC. Protein product: CSVDPGLCEQYF.

The rearrangement joins TRBV14 to TRBJ2-1; a weak D match, TRBD2 (7 bases). Germline values: CDR1 SGHDN, CDR2 FVKESK. The CDR3 length is 17 residues. V lost 1 base and J 7 bases, leaving 20 bases between the germline ends. CDR3 in DNA: TGTGCCAGCAGCCAAGCTGGGGCGGGGGCAGCAGGGAATGAGCAGTTCTTC. Amino acid sequence: CASSQAGAGAAGNEQFF.

V is TRBV6-1 and J is TRBJ1-2; D remains unclear. This CDR3 comprises 13 residues. Germline CDR1 reads MNHNS; CDR2 reads SASEGT. The V end lost 2 bases, the J end lost 10 bases, and 14 bases lay between the germline ends. The DNA for the CDR3 is TGTGCCAGCAGTGAAAAAGAACAGACCCCCTACACCTTC. Translated, it gives CASSEKEQTPYTF.

The chain uses TRBV5-6 and TRBJ2-7, with TRBD2 as a possible D gene (6 bases). CDR3 length: 16 amino acids. CDR1 and CDR2 from the germline V gene are SGHDT and YYEEEE. Between the trimmed V and J ends, which lost 3 bases and 0 bases, there was a span of 16 bases. As DNA, the CDR3 is TGTGCCAGCAGCTCATATAGCGGCTCGAGCTCCTACGAGCAGTACTTC. Translating gives CASSSYSGSSSYEQYF.

This chain links TRBV27 with TRBJ1-2; tentative D call: TRBD1 (5 bases). This CDR3 comprises 13 residues. The V gene's germline CDR1 is MNHEY and CDR2 SMNVEV (reference sequence). V was trimmed by 4 bases and J by 4 bases, leaving 10 bases between them. CDR3 protein: CASSYSDTYGYTF. The CDR3 region has the DNA TGTGCCAGCAGTTACTCGGACACCTATGGCTACACCTTC.

This sequence joins TRBV6-1 and TRBJ1-1; no clear D gene. The CDR3 length is 12 residues. CDR1 is MNHNS and CDR2 is SASEGT in the germline V gene. V was shortened by 8 bases and J by 8 bases, with 15 bases between the two germline ends. CDR3 coding DNA: TGTGCCAGCTCCTGGACTCAAAACGAAGCTTTCTTT. Residues: CASSWTQNEAFF.

The chain's CDR3 is CATSRVTGTPYGYTF. In nucleotides, the CDR3 is TGTGCCACCAGCAGAGTGACAGGGACCCCCTATGGCTACACCTTC. The V and J genes are TRBV15 and TRBJ1-2, with 7 positions matching TRBD1. The V and J ends lost 1 base and 4 bases, in that order; junction bases with no gene match: 6. Germline V gene data show CDR1 as LNHNV and CDR2 as YYDKDF (reference sequence). The CDR3 covers 15 residues.